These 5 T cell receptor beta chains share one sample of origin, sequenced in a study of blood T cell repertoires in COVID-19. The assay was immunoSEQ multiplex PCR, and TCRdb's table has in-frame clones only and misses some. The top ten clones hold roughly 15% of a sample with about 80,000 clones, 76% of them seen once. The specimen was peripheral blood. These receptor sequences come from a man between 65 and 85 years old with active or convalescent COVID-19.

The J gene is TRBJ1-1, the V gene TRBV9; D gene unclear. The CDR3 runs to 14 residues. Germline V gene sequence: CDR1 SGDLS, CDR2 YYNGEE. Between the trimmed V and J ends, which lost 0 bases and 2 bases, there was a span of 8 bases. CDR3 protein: CASSVDSGNTEAFF. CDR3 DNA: TGTGCCAGCAGCGTAGATTCGGGAAACACTGAAGCTTTCTTT.

DNA of the CDR3: TGTGCCAGCAGCTTCGGGGGGGGAGAGACCCAGTACTTC. Residues: CASSFGGGETQYF. The gene calls are TRBV6-5 and TRBJ2-5; 8 bases agree with TRBD2. The CDR3 extends over 13 amino acids. Germline values: CDR1 MNHEY, CDR2 SVGAGI. With 6 bases clipped from V and 4 bases from J, the junction kept 4 bases outside the gene matches.

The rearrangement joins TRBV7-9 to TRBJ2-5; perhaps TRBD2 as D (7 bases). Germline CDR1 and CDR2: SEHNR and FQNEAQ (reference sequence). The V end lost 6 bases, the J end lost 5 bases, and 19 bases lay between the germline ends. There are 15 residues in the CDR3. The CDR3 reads CASSSRGPPGETQYF. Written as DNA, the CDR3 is TGTGCCAGCAGTTCGCGGGGGCCCCCGGGTGAGACCCAGTACTTC.

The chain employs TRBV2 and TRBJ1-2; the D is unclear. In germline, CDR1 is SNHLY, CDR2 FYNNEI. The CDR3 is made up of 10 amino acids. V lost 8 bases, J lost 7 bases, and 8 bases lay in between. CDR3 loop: CASREAGYTF. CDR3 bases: TGTGCCAGCCGAGAGGCTGGCTACACCTTC. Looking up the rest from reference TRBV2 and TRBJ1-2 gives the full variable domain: EPEVTQTPSHQVTQMGQEVILRCVPISNHLYFYWYRQILGQKVEFLVSFYNNEISEKSEIFDDQFSVERPDGSNFTLKIRSTKLEDSAMYFCASREAGYTFGSGTRLTVV.

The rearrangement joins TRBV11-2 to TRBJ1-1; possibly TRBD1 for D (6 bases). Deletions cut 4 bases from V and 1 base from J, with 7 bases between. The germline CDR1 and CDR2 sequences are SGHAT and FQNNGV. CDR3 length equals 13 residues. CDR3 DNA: TGTGCCAGCAGCTCGGACAGGAACACTGAAGCTTTCTTT. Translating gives CASSSDRNTEAFF.